This entry lists 15 T cell receptor beta chains sequenced from one sample in a study of T cell repertoires in cytomegalovirus infection. MiXCR, run by TCRdb on the reads, gives a single entry per CDR3 protein. The table lists roughly 630,000 distinct CDR3 sequences, roughly 24% of them singletons, with roughly 8% in the top ten. The sequencing sample was made of CD8+ T cells from PBMCs. The receptor source for this set is a human donor in good health (CMV status not recorded). Some clones in this sample may be carry-over from other donors' samples.

This clonotype was counted at least ten times. This chain connects TRBV7-6 to TRBJ1-1, with D uncertain. Deletions cut 0 bases from V and 7 bases from J, with 9 bases between. This CDR3 is 13 amino acids long. Germline loops: CDR1 SGHVS, CDR2 FNYEAQ. The CDR3 sequence is CASSLAGYGEAFF. Written as DNA, the CDR3 is TGTGCCAGCAGCTTAGCCGGGTATGGTGAAGCTTTCTTT.

This chain connects TRBV4-1 to TRBJ1-1; D is possibly TRBD1 (5 bases). Germline loops: CDR1 MGHRA, CDR2 YSYEKL. The CDR3 runs to 14 residues. Trimming removed 0 bases from V and 4 bases from J, with 9 bases in between. The CDR3: CASSQEGAVTEAFF. DNA for the CDR3: TGCGCCAGCAGCCAAGAAGGGGCAGTCACTGAAGCTTTCTTT.

This clonotype has just a few counts. The chain is built from TRBV29-1 and TRBJ2-2; perhaps D is TRBD1 or TRBD2 (5 bases each). This CDR3 contains 13 residues. Per the germline V gene, CDR1 is SQVTM and CDR2 is ANQGSEA. V was trimmed by 7 bases and J by 3 bases, leaving 12 bases between them. The CDR3 DNA reads TGCAGCGCTGTGGGACCGCACACCGGGGAGCTGTTTTTT. It codes for CSAVGPHTGELFF.

This clonotype was recorded a few times. The chain carries TRBV6-5 and TRBJ2-1; D perhaps matches TRBD2 (6 bases). This CDR3 has 14 amino acids. The V end lost 3 bases, the J end lost 5 bases, and 11 bases lay between the germline ends. The germline gives CDR1 MNHEY, CDR2 SVGAGI. Written as DNA, the CDR3 is TGTGCCAGCAGTTATATAGGCGGGGACAATGAGCAGTTCTTC. This codes for CASSYIGGDNEQFF.

Ten or more counts support this clonotype. The V and J genes are TRBV6-5 and TRBJ2-7; D possibly corresponds to TRBD1 (5 bases). The CDR3 sequence is 15 residues long. Trimming removed 2 bases from V and 1 base from J, with 12 bases in between. Germline CDR1 reads MNHEY; CDR2 reads SVGAGI. The CDR3: CASSYGAGRSYEQYF. For the CDR3, the DNA is TGTGCCAGCAGTTACGGGGCAGGGCGGTCCTACGAGCAGTACTTC.

This clonotype came up many times. This chain connects TRBV6-5 to TRBJ1-6; possibly TRBD1 for D (5 bases). Germline-derived CDR1 and CDR2 are MNHEY and SVGAGI. V lost 1 base and J 9 bases, leaving 16 bases between the germline ends. The CDR3 covers 16 residues. Here the CDR3 DNA reads TGTGCCAGCAGTTACTGGGACGGGGCAGTACCTTCACCCCTCCACTTT. It yields the protein CASSYWDGAVPSPLHF.

The chain combines TRBV28 with TRBJ1-5, with D perhaps matching TRBD1 (5 bases). This CDR3 has 13 amino acids. Germline V gene sequence: CDR1 MDHEN, CDR2 SYDVKM. The V and J ends lost 11 bases and 0 bases respectively, with 11 bases between them. CDR3 DNA: TGTGCCTGTACAGGTTATAGCAATCAGCCCCAGCATTTT. Amino acids: CACTGYSNQPQHF.

The chain employs TRBV28 and TRBJ1-6; no clear D. The CDR3 is 16 residues long. CDR1 MDHEN and CDR2 SYDVKM come from the germline V gene. V was pared by 4 bases and J by 9 bases, with 19 bases between. CDR3 residues: CASSSPLTEEGSPLHF. DNA for the CDR3: TGTGCCAGCAGTTCCCCCCTGACGGAAGAGGGTTCACCCCTCCACTTT.

This chain links TRBV27 with TRBJ1-2, with D uncertain. V gave up 8 bases and J gave up 1 base, with 11 bases separating them. The CDR3 loop spans 13 amino acids. Germline loops: CDR1 MNHEY, CDR2 SMNVEV (reference sequence). CDR3 loop: CASAPALNYGYTF. For the CDR3, the DNA is TGTGCCAGCGCCCCGGCCCTTAACTATGGCTACACCTTC.

Note on this clonotype: A read error may explain this, as a much larger clone is one base away. This rearrangement joins TRBV19 to TRBJ1-1; D might be TRBD1 (6 bases). The CDR3 covers 15 residues. CDR1 and CDR2 from the germline V gene are LNHDA and SQIVND (reference sequence). CDR3 sequence (DNA): TGTGTCAGTAGTATAGCAGGGGACTTGAACACTGAAGCTTTCTTT. Protein product: CVSSIAGDLNTEAFF.

Of note for this clonotype: Since a much larger clone is just one base distant, this may be a read error. The chain is built from TRBV5-1 and TRBJ2-1; 9 nucleotides agree with TRBD2. Germline-derived CDR1 and CDR2 are SGHRS and YFSETQ. V trimming: 9 bases; J trimming: 9 bases; junction bases outside the gene matches: 13. The CDR3 runs 14 residues. CDR3 nucleotides: TGCGCCAACGCCCTCCGCCTAGCGGGACTTGAGCAGTTCTTC. It encodes CANALRLAGLEQFF.

This clonotype was counted only a few times. The V and J genes are TRBV29-1 and TRBJ2-1, with 8 bases matching TRBD2. The length of the CDR3 is 15 residues. J gave up 4 bases and V 3 bases, and 8 bases lay outside the gene matches. The germline V gene encodes CDR1 SQVTM and CDR2 ANQGSEA. DNA of the CDR3: TGCAGCGTTGATACCCGGGGGGGCCGATACAATGAGCAGTTCTTC. It encodes CSVDTRGGRYNEQFF.

This clonotype was seen a few times. The V and J genes are TRBV6-1 and TRBJ2-5; the D call may be TRBD1 or TRBD2 (5 bases each). The CDR3 runs 15 residues. Trimming removed 8 bases from V and 2 bases from J, with 18 bases in between. Per germline, CDR1 MNHNS and CDR2 SASEGT. In nucleotides, the CDR3 is TGTGCCAGCGTAAAGCGAGGGGCCATACAAGAGACCCAGTACTTC. It yields the protein CASVKRGAIQETQYF.

This clonotype was observed at least ten times. The chain combines TRBV7-8 with TRBJ1-1; TRBD1 matches at 7 bases. After removal of 5 bases from V and 1 base from J, the junction contained 4 bases not matched to a gene. The CDR3 runs to 14 residues. Germline CDR1 and CDR2: SGHVS and FQNEAQ. CDR3 bases: TGTGCCAGCAGCCTCAGGGGGGAGAACACTGAAGCTTTCTTT. It is translated as CASSLRGENTEAFF.

The chain uses TRBV7-6 and TRBJ2-5; perhaps TRBD2 as D (5 bases). The germline V gene encodes CDR1 SGHVS and CDR2 FNYEAQ. This CDR3 is 12 amino acids long. V was shortened by 11 bases and J by 5 bases, with 15 bases between the two germline ends. CDR3 in DNA: TGTGCCTCCGCCAGGAGAGGGGAGACCCAGTACTTC. Translated, it gives CASARRGETQYF. Full variable domain (outside the CDR3, taken from reference TRBV7-6 and TRBJ2-5): GAGVSQSPRYKVTKRGQDVALRCDPISGHVSLYWYRQALGQGPEFLTYFNYEAQQDKSGLPNDRFSAERPEGSISTLTIQRTEQRDSAMYRCASARRGETQYFGPGTRLLVL.